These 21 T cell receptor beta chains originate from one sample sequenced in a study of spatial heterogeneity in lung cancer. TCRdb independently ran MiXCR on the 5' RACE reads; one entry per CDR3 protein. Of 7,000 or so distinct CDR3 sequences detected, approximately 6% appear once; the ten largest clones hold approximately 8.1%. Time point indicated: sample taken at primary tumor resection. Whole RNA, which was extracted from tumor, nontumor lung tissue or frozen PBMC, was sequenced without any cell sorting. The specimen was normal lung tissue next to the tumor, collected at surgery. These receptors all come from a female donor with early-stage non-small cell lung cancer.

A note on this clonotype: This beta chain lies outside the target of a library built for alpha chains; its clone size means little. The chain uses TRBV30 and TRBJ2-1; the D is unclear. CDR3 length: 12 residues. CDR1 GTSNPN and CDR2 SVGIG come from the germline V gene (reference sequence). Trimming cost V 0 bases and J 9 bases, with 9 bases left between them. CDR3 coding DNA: TGTGCCTGGAGTGTATGGTCCGGTGAGCAGTTCTTC. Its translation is CAWSVWSGEQFF.

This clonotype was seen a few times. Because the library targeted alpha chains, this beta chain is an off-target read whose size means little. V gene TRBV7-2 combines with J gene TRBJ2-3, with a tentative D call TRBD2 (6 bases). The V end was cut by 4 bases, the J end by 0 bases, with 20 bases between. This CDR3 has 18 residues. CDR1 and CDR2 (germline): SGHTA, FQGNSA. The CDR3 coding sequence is TGTGCCAGCAGCTCGACCCAGTTCGGGAGAGGGAGCACAGATACGCAGTATTTT. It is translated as CASSSTQFGRGSTDTQYF.

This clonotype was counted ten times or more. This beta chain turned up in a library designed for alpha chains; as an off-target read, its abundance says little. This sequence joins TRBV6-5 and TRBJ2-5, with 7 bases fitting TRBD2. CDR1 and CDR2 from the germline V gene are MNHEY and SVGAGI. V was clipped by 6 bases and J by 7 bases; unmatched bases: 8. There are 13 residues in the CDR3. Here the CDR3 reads CASSNLAEVTQYF. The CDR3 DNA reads TGTGCCAGCAGCAATCTAGCGGAGGTGACCCAGTACTTC.

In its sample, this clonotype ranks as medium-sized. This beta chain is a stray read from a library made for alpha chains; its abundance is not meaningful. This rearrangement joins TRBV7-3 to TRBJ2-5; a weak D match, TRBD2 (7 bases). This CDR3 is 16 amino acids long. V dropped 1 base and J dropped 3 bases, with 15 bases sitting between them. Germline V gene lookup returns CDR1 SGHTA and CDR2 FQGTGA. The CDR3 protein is CASSLNPRGQKETQYF. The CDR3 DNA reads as TGTGCCAGCAGCTTAAATCCGCGGGGGCAGAAAGAGACCCAGTACTTC.

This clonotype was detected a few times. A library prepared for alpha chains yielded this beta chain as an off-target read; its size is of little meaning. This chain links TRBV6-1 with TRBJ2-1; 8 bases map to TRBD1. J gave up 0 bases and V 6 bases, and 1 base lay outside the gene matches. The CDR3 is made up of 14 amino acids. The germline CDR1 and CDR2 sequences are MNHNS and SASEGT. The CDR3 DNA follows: TGTGCCAGCAGAACAGGGGGCTCCTACAATGAGCAGTTCTTC. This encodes CASRTGGSYNEQFF.

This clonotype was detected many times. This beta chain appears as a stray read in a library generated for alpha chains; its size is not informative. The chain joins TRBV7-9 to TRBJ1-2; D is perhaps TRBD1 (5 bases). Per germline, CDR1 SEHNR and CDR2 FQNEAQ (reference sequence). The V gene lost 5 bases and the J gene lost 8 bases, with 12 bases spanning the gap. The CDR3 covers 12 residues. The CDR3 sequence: CASSVTREGYTF. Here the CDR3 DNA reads TGTGCCAGCAGCGTTACCAGGGAAGGCTACACCTTC.

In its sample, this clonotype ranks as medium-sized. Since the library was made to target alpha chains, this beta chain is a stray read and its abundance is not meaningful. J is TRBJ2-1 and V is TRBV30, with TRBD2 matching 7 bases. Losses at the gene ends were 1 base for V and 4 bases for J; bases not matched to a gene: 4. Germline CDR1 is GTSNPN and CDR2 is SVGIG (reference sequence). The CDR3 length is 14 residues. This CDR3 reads CAWSGEGGYNEQFF. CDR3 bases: TGTGCCTGGAGTGGGGAGGGTGGATACAATGAGCAGTTCTTC.

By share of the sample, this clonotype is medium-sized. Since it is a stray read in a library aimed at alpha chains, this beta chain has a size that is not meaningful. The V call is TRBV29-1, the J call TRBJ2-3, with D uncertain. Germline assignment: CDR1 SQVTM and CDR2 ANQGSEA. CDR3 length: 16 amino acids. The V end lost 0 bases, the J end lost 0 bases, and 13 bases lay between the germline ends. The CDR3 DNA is TGCAGCGTTGAAGAAGGTGGCGACTCTAGCACAGATACGCAGTATTTT. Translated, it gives CSVEEGGDSSTDTQYF.

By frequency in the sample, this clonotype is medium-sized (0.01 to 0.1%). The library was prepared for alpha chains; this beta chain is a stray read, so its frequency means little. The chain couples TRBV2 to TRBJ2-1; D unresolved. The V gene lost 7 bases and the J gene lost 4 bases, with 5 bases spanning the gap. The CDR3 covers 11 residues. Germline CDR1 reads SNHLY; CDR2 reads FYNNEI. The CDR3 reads CASTLYNEQFF. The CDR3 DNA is TGTGCCAGCACACTGTACAATGAGCAGTTCTTC.

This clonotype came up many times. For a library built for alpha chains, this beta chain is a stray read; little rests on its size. CDR3 bases: TGTGCCAGCAGCCCCTCCTCCTACGAGCAGTACTTC. It specifies CASSPSSYEQYF. V gene TRBV5-4 combines with J gene TRBJ2-7; D uncertain. Germline-derived CDR1 and CDR2 are SGHNT and YYREEE (reference sequence). The V gene lost 4 bases and the J gene lost 0 bases, with 5 bases spanning the gap. This CDR3 has 12 amino acids.

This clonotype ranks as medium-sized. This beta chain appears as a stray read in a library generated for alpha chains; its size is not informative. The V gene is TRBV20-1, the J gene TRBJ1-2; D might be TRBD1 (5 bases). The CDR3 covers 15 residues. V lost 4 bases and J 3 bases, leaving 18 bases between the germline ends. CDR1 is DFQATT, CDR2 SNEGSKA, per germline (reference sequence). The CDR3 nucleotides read TGCAGTGCTATGCAGGGTGGATCGTCCTACTATGGCTACACCTTC. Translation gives CSAMQGGSSYYGYTF.

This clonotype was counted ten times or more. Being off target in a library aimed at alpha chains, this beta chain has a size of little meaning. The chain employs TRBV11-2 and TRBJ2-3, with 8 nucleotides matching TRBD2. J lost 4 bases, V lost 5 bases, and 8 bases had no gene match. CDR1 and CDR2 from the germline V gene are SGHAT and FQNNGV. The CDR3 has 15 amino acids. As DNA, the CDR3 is TGTGCCAGCAGCATCGGAGCGGGAGAAGCAGATACGCAGTATTTT. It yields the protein CASSIGAGEADTQYF.

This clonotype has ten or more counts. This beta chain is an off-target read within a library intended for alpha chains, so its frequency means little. The CDR3 nucleotides are TGCAGTGGCAAGATGGGTAGTGACAGCTCCTACGAGCAGTACTTC. This codes for CSGKMGSDSSYEQYF. The chain joins TRBV20-1 to TRBJ2-7, with D possibly being TRBD1 (5 bases). Germline V gene data show CDR1 as DFQATT and CDR2 as SNEGSKA (reference sequence). This CDR3 is 15 amino acids long. V was clipped by 7 bases and J by 0 bases, with 19 bases between them.

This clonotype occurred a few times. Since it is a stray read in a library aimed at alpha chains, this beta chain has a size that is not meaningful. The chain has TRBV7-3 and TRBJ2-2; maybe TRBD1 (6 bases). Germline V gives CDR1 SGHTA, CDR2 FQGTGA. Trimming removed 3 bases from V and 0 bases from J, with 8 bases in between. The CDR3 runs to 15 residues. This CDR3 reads CASSFGTPNTGELFF. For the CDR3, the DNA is TGTGCCAGCAGCTTCGGGACACCGAACACCGGGGAGCTGTTTTTT. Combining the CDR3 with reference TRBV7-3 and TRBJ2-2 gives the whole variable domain GAGVSQTPSNKVTEKGKYVELRCDPISGHTALYWYRQSLGQGPEFLIYFQGTGAADDSGLPNDRFFAVRPEGSVSTLKIQRTERGDSAVYLCASSFGTPNTGELFFGEGSRLTVL.

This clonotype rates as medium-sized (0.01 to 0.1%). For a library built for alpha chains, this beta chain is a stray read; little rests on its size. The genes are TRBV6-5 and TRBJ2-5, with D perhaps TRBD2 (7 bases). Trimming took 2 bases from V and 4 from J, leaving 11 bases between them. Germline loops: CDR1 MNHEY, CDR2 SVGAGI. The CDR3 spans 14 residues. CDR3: CASSYRGGGETQYF. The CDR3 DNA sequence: TGTGCCAGCAGTTACAGGGGAGGGGGAGAGACCCAGTACTTC.

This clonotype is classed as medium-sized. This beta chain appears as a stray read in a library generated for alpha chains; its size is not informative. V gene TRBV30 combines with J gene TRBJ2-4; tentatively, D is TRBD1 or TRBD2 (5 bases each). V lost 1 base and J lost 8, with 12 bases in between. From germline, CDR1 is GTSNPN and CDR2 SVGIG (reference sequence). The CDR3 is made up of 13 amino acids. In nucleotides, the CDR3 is TGTGCCTGGAGTGCAGGGAGTGACGACATTCAGTACTTC. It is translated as CAWSAGSDDIQYF.

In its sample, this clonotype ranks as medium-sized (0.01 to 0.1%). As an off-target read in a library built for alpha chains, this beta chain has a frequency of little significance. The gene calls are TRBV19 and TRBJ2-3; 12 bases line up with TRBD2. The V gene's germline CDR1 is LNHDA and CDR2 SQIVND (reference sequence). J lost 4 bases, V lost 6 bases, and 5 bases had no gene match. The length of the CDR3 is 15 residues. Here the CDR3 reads CASRSTSGGPDTQYF. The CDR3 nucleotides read TGTGCCAGTAGATCGACTAGCGGGGGCCCAGATACGCAGTATTTT.

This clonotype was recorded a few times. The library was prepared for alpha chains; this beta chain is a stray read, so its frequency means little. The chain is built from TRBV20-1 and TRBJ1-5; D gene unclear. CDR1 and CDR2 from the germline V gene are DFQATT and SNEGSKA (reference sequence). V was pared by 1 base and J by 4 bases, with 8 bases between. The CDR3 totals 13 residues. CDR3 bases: TGCAGTGCTAGAGTCACTCGAAATCAGCCCCAGCATTTT. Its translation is CSARVTRNQPQHF.

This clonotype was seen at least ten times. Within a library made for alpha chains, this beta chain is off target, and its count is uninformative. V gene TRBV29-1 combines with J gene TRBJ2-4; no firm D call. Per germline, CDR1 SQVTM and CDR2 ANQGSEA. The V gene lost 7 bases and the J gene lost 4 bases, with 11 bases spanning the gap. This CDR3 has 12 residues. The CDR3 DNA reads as TGCAGCGGTGGGGATGTGAAAAACATTCAGTACTTC. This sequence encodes CSGGDVKNIQYF.

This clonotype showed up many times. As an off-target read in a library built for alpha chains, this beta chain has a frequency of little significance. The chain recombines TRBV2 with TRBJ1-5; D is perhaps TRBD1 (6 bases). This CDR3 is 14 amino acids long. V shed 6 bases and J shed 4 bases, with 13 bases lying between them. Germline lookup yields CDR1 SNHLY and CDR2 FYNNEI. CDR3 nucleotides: TGTGCCAGCAGCGTCGAGAGGGGGAATCAGCCCCAGCATTTT. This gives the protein CASSVERGNQPQHF.

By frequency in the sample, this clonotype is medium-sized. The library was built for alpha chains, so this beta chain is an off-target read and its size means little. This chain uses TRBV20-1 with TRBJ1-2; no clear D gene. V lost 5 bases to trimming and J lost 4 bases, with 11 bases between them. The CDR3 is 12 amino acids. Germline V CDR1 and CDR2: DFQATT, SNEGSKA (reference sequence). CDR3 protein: CSAGRQTYGYTF. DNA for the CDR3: TGCAGTGCTGGAAGGCAAACCTATGGCTACACCTTC.